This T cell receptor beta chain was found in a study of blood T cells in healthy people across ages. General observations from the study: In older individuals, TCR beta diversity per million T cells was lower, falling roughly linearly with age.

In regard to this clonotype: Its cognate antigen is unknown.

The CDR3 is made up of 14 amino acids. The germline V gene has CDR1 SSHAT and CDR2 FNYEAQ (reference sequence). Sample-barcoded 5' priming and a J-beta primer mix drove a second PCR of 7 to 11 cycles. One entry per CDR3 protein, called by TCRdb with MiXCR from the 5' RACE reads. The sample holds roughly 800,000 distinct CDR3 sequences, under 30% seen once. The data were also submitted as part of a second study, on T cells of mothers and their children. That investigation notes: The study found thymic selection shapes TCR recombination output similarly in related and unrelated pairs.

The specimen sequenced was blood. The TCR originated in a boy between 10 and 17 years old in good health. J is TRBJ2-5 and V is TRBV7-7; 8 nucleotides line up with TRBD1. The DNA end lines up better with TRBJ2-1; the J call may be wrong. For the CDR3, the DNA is TGTGCTCTTGGACAGGGTGGATTGGACAATGAGCAGTTCTTC. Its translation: CALGQGGLDNEQFF.